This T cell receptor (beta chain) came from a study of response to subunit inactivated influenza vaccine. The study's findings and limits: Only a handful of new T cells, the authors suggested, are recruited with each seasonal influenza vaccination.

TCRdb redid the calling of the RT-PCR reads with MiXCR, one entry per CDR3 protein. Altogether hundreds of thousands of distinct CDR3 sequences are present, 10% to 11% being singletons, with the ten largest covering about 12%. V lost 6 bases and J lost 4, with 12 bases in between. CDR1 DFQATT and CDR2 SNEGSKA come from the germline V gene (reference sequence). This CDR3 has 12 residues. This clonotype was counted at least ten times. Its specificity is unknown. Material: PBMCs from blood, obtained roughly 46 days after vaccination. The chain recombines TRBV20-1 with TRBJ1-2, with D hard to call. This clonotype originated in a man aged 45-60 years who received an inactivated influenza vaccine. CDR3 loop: CSAVGGLYGYTF. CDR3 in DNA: TGCAGTGCGGTGGGCGGACTCTATGGCTACACCTTC.